The sample holds a few counts of the clone carrying this TCR beta chain. Its specificity is not known. Trimming removed 8 bases at V and 1 base at J, with 12 bases between. Germline assignment: CDR1 MNHNS and CDR2 SASEGT. This CDR3 region has 14 residues. This sample is drawn from a study of OX40 agonist ivuxolimab in advanced cancers. At the level of the study: Ivuxolimab, which is an agonistic anti-OX40 (CD134) antibody, was administered to the patients. The dose-escalation cohort had hepatocellular carcinoma, melanoma, renal cell or head and neck cancer. Earlier anti-PD-1, anti-PD-L1 or anti-CTLA-4 therapy was permitted; about 39% had received some.

Findings and limits, study-wide: Average numbers of expanded clones were greater in CD8+ T cells than in CD4+.

Method: immunoSEQ multiplex PCR; TCRdb's copy keeps in-frame clones and lacks some. The table shows approximately 90,000 clones, with about 91% occurring only once. The chain couples TRBV6-1 to TRBJ2-4; weak D call: TRBD1 (6 bases). Sequenced here: CD4+ or CD8+ T cells sorted from blood, sampled in a trial of the OX40 agonist ivuxolimab. The receptor was derived from an adult with an advanced solid tumor such as melanoma, head and neck, liver or kidney cancer. CDR3 sequence: CASWPGEAKNIQYF. In DNA form, the CDR3 reads TGTGCCAGCTGGCCAGGGGAGGCCAAAAACATTCAGTACTTC.